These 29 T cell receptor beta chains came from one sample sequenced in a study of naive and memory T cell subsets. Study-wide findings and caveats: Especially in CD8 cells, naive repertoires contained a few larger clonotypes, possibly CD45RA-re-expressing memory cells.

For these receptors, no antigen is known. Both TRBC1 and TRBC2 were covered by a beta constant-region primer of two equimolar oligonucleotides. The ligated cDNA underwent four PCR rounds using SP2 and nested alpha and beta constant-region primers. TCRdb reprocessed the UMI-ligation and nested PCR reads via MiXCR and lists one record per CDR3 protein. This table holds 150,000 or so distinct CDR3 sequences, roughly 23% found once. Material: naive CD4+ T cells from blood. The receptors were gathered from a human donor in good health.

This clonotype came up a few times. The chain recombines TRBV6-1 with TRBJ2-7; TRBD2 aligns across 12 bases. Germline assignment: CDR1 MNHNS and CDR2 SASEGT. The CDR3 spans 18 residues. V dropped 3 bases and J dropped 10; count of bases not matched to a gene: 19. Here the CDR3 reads CASSEASGRGNWFIVQYF. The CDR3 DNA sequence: TGTGCCAGCAGTGAGGCTAGCGGGAGGGGAAACTGGTTCATTGTTCAGTACTTC.

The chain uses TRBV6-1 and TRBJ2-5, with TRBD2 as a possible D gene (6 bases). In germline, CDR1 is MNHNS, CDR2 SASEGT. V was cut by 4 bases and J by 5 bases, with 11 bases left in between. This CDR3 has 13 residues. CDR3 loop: CASSVRERETQYF. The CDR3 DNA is TGTGCCAGCAGTGTTCGGGAGCGGGAGACCCAGTACTTC.

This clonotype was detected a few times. The CDR3 is CASSFLAGDTDTQYF. In DNA, the CDR3 is TGTGCCAGCAGCTTCCTAGCGGGAGACACAGATACGCAGTATTTT. The genes are TRBV7-2 and TRBJ2-3; TRBD2 agrees at 10 bases. This CDR3 contains 15 residues. The V gene's germline CDR1 is SGHTA and CDR2 FQGNSA. V lost 3 bases and J lost 2; bases outside the gene matches: 2.

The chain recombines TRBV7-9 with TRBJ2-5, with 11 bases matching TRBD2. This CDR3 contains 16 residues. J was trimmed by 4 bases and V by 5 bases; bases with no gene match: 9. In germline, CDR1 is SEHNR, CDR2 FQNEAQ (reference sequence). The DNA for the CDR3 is TGTGCCAGCAGCAGACGACTAGCGGGATCGGGAGAGACCCAGTACTTC. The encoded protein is CASSRRLAGSGETQYF.

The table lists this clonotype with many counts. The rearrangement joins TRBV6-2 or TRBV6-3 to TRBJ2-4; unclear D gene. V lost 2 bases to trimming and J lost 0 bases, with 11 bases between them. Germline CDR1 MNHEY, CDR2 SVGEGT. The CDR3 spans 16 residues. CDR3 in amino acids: CASSYRSTLAKNIQYF. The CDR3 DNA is TGTGCCAGCAGTTACCGATCCACCTTAGCCAAAAACATTCAGTACTTC.

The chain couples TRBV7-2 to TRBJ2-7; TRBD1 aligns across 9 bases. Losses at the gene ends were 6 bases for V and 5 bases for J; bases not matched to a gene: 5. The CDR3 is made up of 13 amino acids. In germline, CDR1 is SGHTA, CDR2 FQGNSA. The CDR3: CASSRTGDNEQYF. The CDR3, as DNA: TGTGCCAGCAGTCGGACAGGGGATAACGAGCAGTACTTC.

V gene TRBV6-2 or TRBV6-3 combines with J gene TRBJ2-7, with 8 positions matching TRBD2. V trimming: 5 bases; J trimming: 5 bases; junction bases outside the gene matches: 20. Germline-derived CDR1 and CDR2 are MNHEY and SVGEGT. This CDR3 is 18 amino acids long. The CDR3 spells CASSPIPDTGLVSNEQYF. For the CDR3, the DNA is TGTGCCAGCAGTCCGATCCCCGATACGGGACTAGTGAGCAACGAGCAGTACTTC.

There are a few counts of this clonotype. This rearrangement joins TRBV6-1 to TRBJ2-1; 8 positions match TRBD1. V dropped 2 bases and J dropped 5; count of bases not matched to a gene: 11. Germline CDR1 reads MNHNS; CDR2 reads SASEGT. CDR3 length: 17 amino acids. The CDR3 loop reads CASSESIGTGLHNEQFF. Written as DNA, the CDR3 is TGTGCCAGCAGTGAATCGATCGGGACAGGTCTCCACAATGAGCAGTTCTTC.

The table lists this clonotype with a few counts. The CDR3 DNA reads TGTGCCAGCACTGAACCTGCGGGACATGCTTTCTTT. This sequence encodes CASTEPAGHAFF. The chain uses TRBV6-5 and TRBJ1-1, with D maybe TRBD1 (6 bases). CDR1 is MNHEY and CDR2 is SVGAGI in the germline V gene. The CDR3 consists of 12 residues. V lost 7 bases and J lost 11, with 17 bases in between.

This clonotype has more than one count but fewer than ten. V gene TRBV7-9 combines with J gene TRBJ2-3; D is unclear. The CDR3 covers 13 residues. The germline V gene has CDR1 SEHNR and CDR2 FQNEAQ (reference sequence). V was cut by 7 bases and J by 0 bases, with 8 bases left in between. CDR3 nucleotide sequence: TGTGCCAGCACCATGACTAGCACAGATACGCAGTATTTT. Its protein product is CASTMTSTDTQYF.

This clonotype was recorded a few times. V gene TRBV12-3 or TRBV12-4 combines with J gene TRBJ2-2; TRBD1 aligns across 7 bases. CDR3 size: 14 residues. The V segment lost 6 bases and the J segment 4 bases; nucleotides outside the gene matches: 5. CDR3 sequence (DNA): TGTGCCAGCAGGGGTGACAGGGCCACCGGGGAGCTGTTTTTT. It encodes CASRGDRATGELFF.

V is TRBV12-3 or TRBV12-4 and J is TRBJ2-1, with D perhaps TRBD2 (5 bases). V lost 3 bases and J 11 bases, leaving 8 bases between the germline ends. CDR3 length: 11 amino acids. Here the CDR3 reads CASSLAGKQFF. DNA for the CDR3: TGTGCCAGCAGTTTGGCCGGGAAGCAGTTCTTC.

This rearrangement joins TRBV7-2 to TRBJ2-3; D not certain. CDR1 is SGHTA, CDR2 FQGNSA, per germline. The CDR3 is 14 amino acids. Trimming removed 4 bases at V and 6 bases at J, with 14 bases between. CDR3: CASSSTGRHDTQYF. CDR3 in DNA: TGTGCCAGCAGCTCAACTGGGCGGCACGATACGCAGTATTTT.

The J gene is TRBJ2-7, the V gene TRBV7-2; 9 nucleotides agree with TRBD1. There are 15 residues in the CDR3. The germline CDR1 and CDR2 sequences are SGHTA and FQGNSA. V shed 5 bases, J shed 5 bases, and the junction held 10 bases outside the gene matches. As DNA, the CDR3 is TGTGCCAGCAGCACGTCCGGGACAGGGATCAACGAGCAGTACTTC. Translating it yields CASSTSGTGINEQYF. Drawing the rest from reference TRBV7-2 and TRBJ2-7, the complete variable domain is GAGVSQSPSNKVTEKGKDVELRCDPISGHTALYWYRQSLGQGLEFLIYFQGNSAPDKSGLPSDRFSAERTGGSVSTLTIQRTQQEDSAVYLCASSTSGTGINEQYFGPGTRLTVT.

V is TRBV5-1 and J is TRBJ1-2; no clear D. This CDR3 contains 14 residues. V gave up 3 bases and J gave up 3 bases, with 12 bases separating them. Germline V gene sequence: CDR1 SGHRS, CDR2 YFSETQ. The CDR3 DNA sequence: TGCGCCAGCAGCTCTCGTGGGGTGGACTATGGCTACACCTTC. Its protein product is CASSSRGVDYGYTF.

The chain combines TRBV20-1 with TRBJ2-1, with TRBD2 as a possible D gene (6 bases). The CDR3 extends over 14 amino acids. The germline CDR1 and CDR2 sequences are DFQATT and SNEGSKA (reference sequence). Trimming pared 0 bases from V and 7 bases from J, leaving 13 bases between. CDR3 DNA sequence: TGCAGTGCTAGAGACCCGGGGGAGGAGAATGAGCAGTTCTTC. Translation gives CSARDPGEENEQFF.

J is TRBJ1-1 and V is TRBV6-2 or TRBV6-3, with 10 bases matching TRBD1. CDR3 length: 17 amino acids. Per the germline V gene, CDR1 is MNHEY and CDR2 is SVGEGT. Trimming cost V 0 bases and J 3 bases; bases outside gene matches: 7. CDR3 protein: CASSYSTVTGGYTEAFF. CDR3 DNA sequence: TGTGCCAGCAGTTACTCTACGGTGACAGGGGGCTACACTGAAGCTTTCTTT.

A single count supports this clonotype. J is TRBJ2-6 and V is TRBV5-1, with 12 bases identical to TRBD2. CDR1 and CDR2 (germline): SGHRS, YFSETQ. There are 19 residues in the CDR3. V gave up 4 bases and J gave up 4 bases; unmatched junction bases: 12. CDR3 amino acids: CASSSGLAGQWDGANVLTF. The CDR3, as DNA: TGCGCCAGCAGCAGCGGACTAGCGGGGCAATGGGACGGGGCCAACGTCCTGACTTTC.

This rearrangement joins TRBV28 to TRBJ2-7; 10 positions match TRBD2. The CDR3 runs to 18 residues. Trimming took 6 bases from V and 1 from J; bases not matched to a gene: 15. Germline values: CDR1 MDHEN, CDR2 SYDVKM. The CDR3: CASSSIEGLADTSYEQYF. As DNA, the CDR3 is TGTGCCAGCAGCTCGATCGAAGGACTAGCGGACACGTCCTACGAGCAGTACTTC.

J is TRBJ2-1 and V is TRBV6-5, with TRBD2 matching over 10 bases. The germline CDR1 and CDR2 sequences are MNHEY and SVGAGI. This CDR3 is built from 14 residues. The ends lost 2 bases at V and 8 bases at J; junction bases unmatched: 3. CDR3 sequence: CASSYGTSAYEQFF. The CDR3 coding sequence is TGTGCCAGCAGTTACGGGACTAGCGCATATGAGCAGTTCTTC.

CDR3 DNA: TGTGCCAGCAGGAGGGGGGCGCGGCGGGGGTATTACAATGAGCAGTTCTTC. It yields the protein CASRRGARRGYYNEQFF. The chain uses TRBV7-8 and TRBJ2-1; tentative D call: TRBD2 (7 bases). V dropped 6 bases and J dropped 4 bases, with 22 bases sitting between them. Germline CDR1 SGHVS, CDR2 FQNEAQ. The CDR3 runs 17 residues.

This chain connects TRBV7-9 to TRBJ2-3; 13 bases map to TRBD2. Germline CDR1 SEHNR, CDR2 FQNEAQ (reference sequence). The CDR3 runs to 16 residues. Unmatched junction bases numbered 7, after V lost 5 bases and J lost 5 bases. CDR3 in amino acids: CASSQLAGGPGDTQYF. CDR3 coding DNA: TGTGCCAGCAGCCAACTAGCGGGAGGGCCTGGAGATACGCAGTATTTT.

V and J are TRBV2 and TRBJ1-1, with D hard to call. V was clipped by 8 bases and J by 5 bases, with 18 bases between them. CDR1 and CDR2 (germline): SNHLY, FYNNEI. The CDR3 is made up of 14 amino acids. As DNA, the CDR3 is TGTGCCAGCGTGTCTCAGGCGGTGCGGACTGAAGCTTTCTTT. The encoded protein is CASVSQAVRTEAFF.

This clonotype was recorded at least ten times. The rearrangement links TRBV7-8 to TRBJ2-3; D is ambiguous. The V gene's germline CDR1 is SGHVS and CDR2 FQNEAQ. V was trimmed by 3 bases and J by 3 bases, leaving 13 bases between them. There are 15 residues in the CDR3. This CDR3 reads CASSLTRPTTDTQYF. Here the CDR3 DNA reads TGTGCCAGCAGCTTGACTCGACCGACTACAGATACGCAGTATTTT.

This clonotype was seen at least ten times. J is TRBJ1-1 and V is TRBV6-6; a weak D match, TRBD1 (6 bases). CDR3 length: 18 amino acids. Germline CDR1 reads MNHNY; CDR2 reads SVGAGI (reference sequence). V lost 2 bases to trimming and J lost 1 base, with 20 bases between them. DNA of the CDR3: TGTGCCAGCAGTTACCGCCTCGGAGGGGGGATGAGGAACACTGAAGCTTTCTTT. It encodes CASSYRLGGGMRNTEAFF.

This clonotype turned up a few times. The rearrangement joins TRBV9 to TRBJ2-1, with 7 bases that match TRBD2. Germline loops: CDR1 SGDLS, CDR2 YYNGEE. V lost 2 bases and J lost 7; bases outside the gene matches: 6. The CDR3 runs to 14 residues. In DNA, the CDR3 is TGTGCCAGCAGCGTCGGGGGGATCGAGAATGAGCAGTTCTTC. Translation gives CASSVGGIENEQFF. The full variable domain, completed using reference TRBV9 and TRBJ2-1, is DSGVTQTPKHLITATGQRVTLRCSPRSGDLSVYWYQQSLDQGLQFLIQYYNGEERAKGNILERFSAQQFPDLHSELNLSSLELGDSALYFCASSVGGIENEQFFGPGTRLTVL.

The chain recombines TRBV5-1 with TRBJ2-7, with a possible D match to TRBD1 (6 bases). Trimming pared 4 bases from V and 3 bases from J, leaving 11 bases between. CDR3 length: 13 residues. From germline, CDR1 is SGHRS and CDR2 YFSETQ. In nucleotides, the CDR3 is TGCGCCAGCAGCCCGGGACAAGTCTACGAGCAGTACTTC. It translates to CASSPGQVYEQYF.

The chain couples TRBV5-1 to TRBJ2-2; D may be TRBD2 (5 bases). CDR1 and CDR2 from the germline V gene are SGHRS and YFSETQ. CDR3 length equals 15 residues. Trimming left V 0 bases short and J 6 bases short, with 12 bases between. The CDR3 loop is CASSLVGVDSGELFF. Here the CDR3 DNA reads TGCGCCAGCAGCTTGGTGGGAGTTGACTCCGGGGAGCTGTTTTTT. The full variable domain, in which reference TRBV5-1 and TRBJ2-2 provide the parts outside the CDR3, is KAGVTQTPRYLIKTRGQQVTLSCSPISGHRSVSWYQQTPGQGLQFLFEYFSETQRNKGNFPGRFSGRQFSNSRSEMNVSTLELGDSALYLCASSLVGVDSGELFFGEGSRLTVL.

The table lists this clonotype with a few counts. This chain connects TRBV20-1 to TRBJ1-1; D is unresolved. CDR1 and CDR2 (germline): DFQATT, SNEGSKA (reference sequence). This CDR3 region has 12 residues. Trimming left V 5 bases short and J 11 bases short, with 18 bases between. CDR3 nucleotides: TGCAGTGCTCTGACGGCCGGACTTCTGGCTTTCTTT. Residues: CSALTAGLLAFF.